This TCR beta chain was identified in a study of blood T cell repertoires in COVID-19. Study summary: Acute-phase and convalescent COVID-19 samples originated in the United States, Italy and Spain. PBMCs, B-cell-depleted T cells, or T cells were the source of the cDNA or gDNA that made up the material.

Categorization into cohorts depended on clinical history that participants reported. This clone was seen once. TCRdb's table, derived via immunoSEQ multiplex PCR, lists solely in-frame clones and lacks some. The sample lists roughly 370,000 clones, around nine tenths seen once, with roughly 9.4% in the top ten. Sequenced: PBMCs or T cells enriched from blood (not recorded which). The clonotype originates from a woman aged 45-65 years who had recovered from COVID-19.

CDR3 DNA: TGTGCCTGGAGGCGGGACCGGGCAGATACGCAGTATTTT. As protein: CAWRRDRADTQYF. The rearrangement uses TRBV30 and TRBJ2-3; the D gene is possibly TRBD2 (6 bases). V lost 3 bases and J 4 bases, leaving 11 bases between the germline ends. Germline-derived CDR1 and CDR2 are GTSNPN and SVGIG (reference sequence). This CDR3 has 13 amino acids.